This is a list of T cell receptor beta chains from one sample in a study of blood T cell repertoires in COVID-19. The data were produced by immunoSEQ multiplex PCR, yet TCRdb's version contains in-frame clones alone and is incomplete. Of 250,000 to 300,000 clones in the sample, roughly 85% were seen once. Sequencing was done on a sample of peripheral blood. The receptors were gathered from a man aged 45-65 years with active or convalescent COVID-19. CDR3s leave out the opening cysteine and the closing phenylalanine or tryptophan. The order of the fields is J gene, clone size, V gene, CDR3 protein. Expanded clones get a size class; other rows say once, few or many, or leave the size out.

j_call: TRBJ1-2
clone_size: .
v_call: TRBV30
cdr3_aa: AWSGWTGAFYGYT

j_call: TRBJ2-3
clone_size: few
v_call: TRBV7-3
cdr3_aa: ASSLDGTVTDTQY

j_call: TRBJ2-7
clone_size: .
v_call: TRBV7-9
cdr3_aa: ASSQGQFYEQY

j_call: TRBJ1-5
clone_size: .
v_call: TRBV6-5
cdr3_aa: ASSYSRDQPQH

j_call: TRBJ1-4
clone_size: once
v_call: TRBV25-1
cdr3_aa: ASSGPSGGNEKLF

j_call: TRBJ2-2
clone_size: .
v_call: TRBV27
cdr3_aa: ASSPLAGVTGELF

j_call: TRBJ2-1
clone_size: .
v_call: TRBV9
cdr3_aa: ASSAEGTSGANEQF

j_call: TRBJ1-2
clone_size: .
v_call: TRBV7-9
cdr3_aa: ASSLGQVNYGYT

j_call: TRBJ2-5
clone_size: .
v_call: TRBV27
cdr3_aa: ASSLDRGWKTQY

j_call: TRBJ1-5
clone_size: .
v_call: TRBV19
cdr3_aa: ASKLQGWDQPQH

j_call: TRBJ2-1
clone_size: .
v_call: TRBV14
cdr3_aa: ASSRRRAGGPMVYADEQF

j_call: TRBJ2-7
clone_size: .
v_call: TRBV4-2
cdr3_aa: ASSQETSGSSYEQY

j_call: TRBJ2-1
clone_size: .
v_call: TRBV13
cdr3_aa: ASSQTGNYNEQF

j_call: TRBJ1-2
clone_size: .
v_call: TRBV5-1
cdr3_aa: ASRLTGVSANYGYT

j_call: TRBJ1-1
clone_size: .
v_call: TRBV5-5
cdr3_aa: ASSRMGGEAF

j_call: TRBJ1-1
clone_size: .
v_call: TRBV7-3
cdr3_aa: ASSLTKDTEAF

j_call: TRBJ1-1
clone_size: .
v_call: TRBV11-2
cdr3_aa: ASSYIGQLNTEAF

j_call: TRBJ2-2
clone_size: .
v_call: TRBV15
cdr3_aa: ATRKFRALNTGELF

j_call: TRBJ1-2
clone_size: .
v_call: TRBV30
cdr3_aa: AWADRGHGGYT

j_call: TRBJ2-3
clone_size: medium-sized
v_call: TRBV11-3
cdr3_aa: ASSLGLLAGDTDTQY

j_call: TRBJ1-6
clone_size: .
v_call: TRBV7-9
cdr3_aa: ASRPTANNSPLH

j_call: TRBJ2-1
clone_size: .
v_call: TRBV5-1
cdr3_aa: ASSFPTGTGGSYNEQF

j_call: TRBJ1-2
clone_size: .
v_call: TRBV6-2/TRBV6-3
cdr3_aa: ASSAAGPNYGYT

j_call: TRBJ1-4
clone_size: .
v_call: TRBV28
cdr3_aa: ASQGSTNEKLF

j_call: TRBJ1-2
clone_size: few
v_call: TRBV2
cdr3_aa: ASSEVGPNYGYT

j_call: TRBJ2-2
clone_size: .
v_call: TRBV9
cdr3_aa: ASSAGVSGDLF

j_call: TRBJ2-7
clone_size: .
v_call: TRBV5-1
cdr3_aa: ASSLEAGGYEQY

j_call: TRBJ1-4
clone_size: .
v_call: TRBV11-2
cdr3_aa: ASSLSAGGVGKLF

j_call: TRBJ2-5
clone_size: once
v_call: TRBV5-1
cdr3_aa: ASSLQGAGQETQY

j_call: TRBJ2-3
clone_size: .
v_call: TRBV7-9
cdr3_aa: ASSLSTSTDTQY

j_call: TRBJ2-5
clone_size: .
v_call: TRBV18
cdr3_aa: ASSPRGETQY

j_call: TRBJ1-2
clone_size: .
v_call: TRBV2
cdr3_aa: ASRKGQGEFYGYT

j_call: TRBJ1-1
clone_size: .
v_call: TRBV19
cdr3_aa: ASSRTGGALDEAF

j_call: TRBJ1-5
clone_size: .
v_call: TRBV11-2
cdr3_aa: ASSARGSNQPQH

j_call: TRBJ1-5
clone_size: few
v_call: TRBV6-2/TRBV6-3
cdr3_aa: ASSPGQGTYQPQH

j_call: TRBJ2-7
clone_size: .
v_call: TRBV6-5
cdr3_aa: ASSPSGRALYEQY

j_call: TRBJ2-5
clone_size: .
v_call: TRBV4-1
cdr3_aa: ASSLGLAAETQY

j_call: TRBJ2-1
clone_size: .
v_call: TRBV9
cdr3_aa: ASNIRGRGFFSYNEQF

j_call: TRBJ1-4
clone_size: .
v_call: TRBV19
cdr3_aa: ASTPTATNEKLF

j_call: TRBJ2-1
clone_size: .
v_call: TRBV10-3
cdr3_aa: AIASGSAGEQF

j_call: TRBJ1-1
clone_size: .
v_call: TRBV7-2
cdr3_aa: ASSPKRVRGGTEAF

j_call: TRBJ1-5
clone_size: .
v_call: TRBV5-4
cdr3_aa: ASRNTGTDSNQPQH

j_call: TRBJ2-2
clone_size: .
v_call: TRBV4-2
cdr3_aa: ASAVPGQGDIGELF

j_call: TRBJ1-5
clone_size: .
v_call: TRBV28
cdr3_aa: ASSLGGWQPQH

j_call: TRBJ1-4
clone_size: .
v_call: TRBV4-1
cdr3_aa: ASSQASRVNEKLF

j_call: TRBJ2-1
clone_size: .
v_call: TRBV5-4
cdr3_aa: ASSLPGSGSSYNEQF

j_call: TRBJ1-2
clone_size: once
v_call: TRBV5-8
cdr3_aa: ASSLAGAGGFYGYT

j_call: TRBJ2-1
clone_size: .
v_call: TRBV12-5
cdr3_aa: ASGLSGNNEQF